Presented here are 5 T cell receptor beta chains from one specimen sequenced in a study of CXCR3-negative and CXCR3-positive naive CD8 T cells. Libraries of TRB cDNA were made by 5' RACE and carried UMIs. TCRdb reprocessed the 5' RACE reads, keeping one entry per CDR3 protein, no DNA. The ten top clones account for over 1.5%, within a sample of approximately 100,000 distinct CDR3 sequences. Material: naive CXCR3- CD8+ T cells from blood. The subset denotes: CD45RO-CCR7+CD27+CD95- naive CD8+ T cells lacking CXCR3 (TNR3-). Receptors originate from a human donor in good health. Some clones in this sample may be carry-over from other donors' samples.

V usage is TRBV5-5 and J usage is TRBJ2-1; with no DNA, the TCRdb D assignment of TRBD1 cannot be verified. The CDR3 runs to 15 residues. Germline V gene data show CDR1 as SGHKS and CDR2 as YYEKEE (reference sequence). CDR3 amino acids: CASSAPGASYNEQFF.

The chain employs TRBV4-1 and TRBJ2-7; TCRdb names TRBD1, which stays unverified in the absence of DNA. The CDR3 runs 17 residues. Germline V CDR1 and CDR2: MGHRA, YSYEKL. CDR3 sequence reads: CASSHPPGTGSSYEQYF.

V and J are TRBV5-1 and TRBJ1-1. Germline values: CDR1 SGHRS, CDR2 YFSETQ. This CDR3 spans 13 amino acids. This CDR3 reads CASSFSSGAEAFF.

The rearrangement uses TRBV27 and TRBJ2-3. From germline, CDR1 is MNHEY and CDR2 SMNVEV (reference sequence). This CDR3 is 14 amino acids long. The CDR3 loop reads CASSPGLAPDTQYF.

The rearrangement uses TRBV7-9 and TRBJ1-2; as DNA is missing, the TRBD1 call by TCRdb cannot be tested. The CDR3 contains 15 residues. CDR1 is SEHNR and CDR2 is FQNEAQ in the germline V gene (reference sequence). This chain's CDR3 is CASSSVGTGGYGYTF.